The 20 T cell receptor beta chains below were found in one sample sequenced in a study of patients and donors after allogeneic stem cell transplantation (dated by TCRdb to 2018 to 2021). The library was generated by RT-PCR. The sequencing machine was a NextSeq 550. The public reads were reanalyzed by TCRdb: fastp trimming at Q25, MiXCR alignment, in-frame beta chains only. Each CDR3 protein gets just one entry, which takes the most common genes and DNA from the rows behind it. The sample table lists tens of thousands of distinct CDR3 sequences, around 5% of them with a count of one. The top ten clonotypes cover 2.5% to 3% of the sample. The sample taken for sequencing was blood, either unsorted or a sorted T cell fraction (not recorded which). The receptors were gathered from a human donor who was either an allogeneic HSCT recipient or a stem cell or donor lymphocyte infusion donor (not recorded which). It is not recorded whose cells these are; they may come from a transplant donor.

There are a few counts of this clonotype. The rearrangement links TRBV7-9 to TRBJ1-1; TRBD1 aligns across 7 bases. V was clipped by 4 bases and J by 6 bases; unmatched bases: 5. This CDR3 has 13 amino acids. Germline values: CDR1 SEHNR, CDR2 FQNEAQ (reference sequence). The CDR3: CASSYSTGPEAFF. The CDR3 nucleotides read TGTGCCAGCAGCTACTCGACAGGGCCTGAAGCTTTCTTT.

This clonotype was recorded many times. V usage is TRBV12-3 or TRBV12-4 and J usage is TRBJ2-5; tentative D call: TRBD2 (7 bases). V lost 1 base and J lost 4, with 10 bases in between. The CDR3 extends over 14 amino acids. CDR3 in amino acids: CASSLDGGAETQYF. The CDR3 bases are TGTGCCAGCAGTTTAGATGGGGGGGCAGAGACCCAGTACTTC.

This clonotype was recorded many times. The chain combines TRBV12-3 or TRBV12-4 with TRBJ2-3, with 13 positions matching TRBD2. This CDR3 is built from 18 residues. V dropped 6 bases and J dropped 1; count of bases not matched to a gene: 10. The CDR3 sequence is CASRPGLAGLGGTDTQYF. The CDR3 nucleotides are TGTGCCAGCAGGCCGGGACTAGCGGGGTTGGGGGGCACAGATACGCAGTATTTT.

There are many counts of this clonotype. The chain carries TRBV18 and TRBJ1-5, with D unresolved. CDR1 KGHSH and CDR2 LQKENI come from the germline V gene. Trimming pared 3 bases from V and 0 bases from J, leaving 12 bases between. The CDR3 loop spans 16 amino acids. The CDR3 is CASSPGFSYSNQPQHF. CDR3 nucleotide sequence: TGTGCCAGCTCACCCGGATTCAGTTATAGCAATCAGCCCCAGCATTTT.

This clonotype was observed many times. J is TRBJ2-1 and V is TRBV5-1; 8 bases map to TRBD2. This CDR3 region has 16 residues. Germline V gives CDR1 SGHRS, CDR2 YFSETQ. V lost 4 bases, J lost 5 bases, and 11 bases stayed unmatched. CDR3 residues: CASSRGPGGGDNEQFF. The DNA for the CDR3 is TGCGCCAGCAGCCGAGGACCGGGGGGGGGCGACAATGAGCAGTTCTTC.

Only a few counts were recorded for this clonotype. The V gene is TRBV12-3 or TRBV12-4, the J gene TRBJ1-3; perhaps TRBD1 as D (6 bases). The CDR3 runs to 17 residues. Trimming left V 5 bases short and J 0 bases short, with 17 bases between. The CDR3 is CASSNDRWSRSGNTIYF. The DNA of the CDR3 is TGTGCCAGCAGTAACGACAGGTGGTCACGCTCTGGAAACACCATATATTTT.

This clonotype was detected ten times or more. This chain links TRBV9 with TRBJ2-2; 7 bases agree with TRBD2. Trimming took 2 bases from V and 7 from J; bases not matched to a gene: 11. The CDR3 consists of 16 residues. Germline assignment: CDR1 SGDLS and CDR2 YYNGEE. The CDR3 spells CASSVAGVQAYGELFF. The CDR3 coding sequence is TGTGCCAGCAGCGTCGCGGGGGTACAAGCGTACGGGGAGCTGTTTTTT.

The genes are TRBV7-8 and TRBJ2-7; TRBD2 matches 7 bases. The CDR3 contains 19 residues. Germline CDR1 reads SGHVS; CDR2 reads FQNEAQ. V lost 5 bases and J lost 4; bases outside the gene matches: 23. The DNA of the CDR3 is TGTGCCAGCAGCCCCCACCGGATGGCTAGCGGTGTTCTGAGGTACGAGCAGTACTTC. It translates to CASSPHRMASGVLRYEQYF.

This clonotype was seen more than once but under ten times. The genes are TRBV28 and TRBJ2-1; 10 nucleotides line up with TRBD1. The CDR3 consists of 15 residues. V shed 5 bases, J shed 7 bases, and the junction held 8 bases outside the gene matches. CDR1 is MDHEN and CDR2 is SYDVKM in the germline V gene. CDR3 region: CASSLPGQGWNEQFF. CDR3 bases: TGTGCCAGCAGTCTGCCGGGACAGGGGTGGAATGAGCAGTTCTTC.

In this sample, this clonotype turned up many times. The chain employs TRBV19 and TRBJ2-3; 8 nucleotides match TRBD2. This CDR3 is 14 amino acids long. The J segment lost 4 bases and the V segment lost 6 bases, leaving 6 bases of the junction unmatched. Germline CDR1 reads LNHDA; CDR2 reads SQIVND (reference sequence). CDR3 amino acids: CASRVSGSADTQYF. In DNA, the CDR3 is TGTGCCAGTAGGGTAAGCGGGAGTGCAGATACGCAGTATTTT.

This clonotype occurred many times. The V and J genes are TRBV7-2 and TRBJ2-1, with D uncertain. V gave up 0 bases and J gave up 3 bases, with 9 bases separating them. There are 15 residues in the CDR3. CDR1 is SGHTA, CDR2 FQGNSA, per germline. The CDR3 sequence: CASSLARDFYNEQFF. CDR3 bases: TGTGCCAGCAGCTTAGCCAGAGACTTCTACAATGAGCAGTTCTTC.

J is TRBJ2-7 and V is TRBV27; a weak D match, TRBD2 (5 bases). V lost 2 bases to trimming and J lost 1 base, with 24 bases between them. The length of the CDR3 is 19 residues. From germline, CDR1 is MNHEY and CDR2 SMNVEV (reference sequence). In nucleotides, the CDR3 is TGTGCCAGCAGTTTAAGCTACGGCGGTAGCGCCCAACTATCCTACGAGCAGTACTTC. This encodes CASSLSYGGSAQLSYEQYF.

The sample holds many counts of this clonotype. The chain has TRBV27 and TRBJ2-3, with 11 bases matching TRBD2. This CDR3 is 16 amino acids long. Germline CDR1 MNHEY, CDR2 SMNVEV (reference sequence). Trimming removed 2 bases from V and 11 bases from J; junction bases left unmatched: 12. The CDR3 region has the DNA TGTGCCAGCAGTTTAAGTGGTAGCGGGGGGGCCGGGGGGCAGTATTTT. This gives the protein CASSLSGSGGAGGQYF.

This clonotype was seen many times. The rearrangement uses TRBV7-3 and TRBJ2-7; TRBD1 or TRBD2 may be the D gene (6 bases each). This CDR3 region has 16 residues. Trimming stripped 6 bases from V and 6 bases from J, with 24 bases between. The V gene's germline CDR1 is SGHTA and CDR2 FQGTGA. The CDR3, as DNA: TGTGCCAGCAGTCCCCATCACAGGGCCAACGGGGGCGAGCAGTACTTC. Translation: CASSPHHRANGGEQYF.

This clonotype has at least ten counts. The chain joins TRBV29-1 to TRBJ2-3; D gene ambiguous. Trimming stripped 5 bases from V and 2 bases from J, with 8 bases between. CDR1 SQVTM and CDR2 ANQGSEA come from the germline V gene. This CDR3 is 12 amino acids long. The CDR3 DNA reads as TGCAGCGTTCCATGGATCACAGATACGCAGTATTTT. Its protein product is CSVPWITDTQYF.

For this clonotype: This may be a read error: a much more frequent sequence differs by one nucleotide. The chain combines TRBV5-5 with TRBJ2-5; TRBD1 is a possible D gene (6 bases). CDR3 length: 13 amino acids. The germline V gene has CDR1 SGHKS and CDR2 YYEKEE (reference sequence). The chain's CDR3 is CASSFRGQEAQYF. CDR3 coding DNA: TGTGCCAGCAGCTTCAGGGGCCAAGAGGCCCAGTACTTC.

This clonotype has only a few counts. This chain joins TRBV14 and TRBJ2-1; 7 bases are shared with TRBD2. J lost 8 bases, V lost 4 bases, and 14 bases had no gene match. The germline V gene encodes CDR1 SGHDN and CDR2 FVKESK. This CDR3 spans 16 amino acids. CDR3 loop: CASSPRRASGGDEQFF. As DNA, the CDR3 is TGTGCCAGCAGCCCCCGGCGGGCTAGCGGAGGGGATGAGCAGTTCTTC.

This clonotype was seen ten or more times. The chain recombines TRBV3-1 with TRBJ2-1, with 10 bases identical to TRBD2. Germline CDR1 is LGHDT and CDR2 is YNNKEL (reference sequence). This CDR3 comprises 13 residues. Trimming at V came to 4 bases and at J to 7 bases, leaving 1 base not matched to a gene. The CDR3 sequence: CASSPSGGNEQFF. The DNA of the CDR3 is TGTGCCAGCAGCCCTAGCGGGGGAAATGAGCAGTTCTTC.

The genes are TRBV3-1 and TRBJ2-5; a possible D gene is TRBD2 (6 bases). The length of the CDR3 is 14 residues. Germline assignment: CDR1 LGHDT and CDR2 YNNKEL (reference sequence). V was cut by 1 base and J by 3 bases, with 9 bases left in between. The CDR3: CASSQGLGEETQYF. In DNA, the CDR3 is TGTGCCAGCAGCCAAGGACTAGGGGAAGAGACCCAGTACTTC.

In the case of this clonotype: This sequence may be a read error, since a much larger clone differs from it by one base. The V call is TRBV5-1, the J call TRBJ1-1; D possibly corresponds to TRBD1 (6 bases). Trimming stripped 5 bases from V and 9 bases from J, with 23 bases between. Germline CDR1 reads SGHRS; CDR2 reads YFSETQ. There are 15 residues in the CDR3. The CDR3, as DNA: TGCGCCAGCAGGCCACCACAGGGCGGAGGGACTAAAGCTTTCTTT. It encodes CASRPPQGGGTKAFF.